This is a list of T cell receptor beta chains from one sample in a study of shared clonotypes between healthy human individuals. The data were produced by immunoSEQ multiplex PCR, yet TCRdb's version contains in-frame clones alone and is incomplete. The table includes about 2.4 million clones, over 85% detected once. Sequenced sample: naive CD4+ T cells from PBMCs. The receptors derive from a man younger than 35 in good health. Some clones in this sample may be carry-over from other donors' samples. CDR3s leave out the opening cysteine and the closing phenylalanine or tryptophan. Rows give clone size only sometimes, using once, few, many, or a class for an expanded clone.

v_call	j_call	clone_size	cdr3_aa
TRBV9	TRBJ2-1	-	ASSVSTSGYNEQF
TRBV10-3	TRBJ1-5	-	AIRGQHNQPQH
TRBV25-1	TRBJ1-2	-	ASKRSGQADGYT
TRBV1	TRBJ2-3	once	TSSLGVSRTDTQY
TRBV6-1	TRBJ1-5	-	ASSEGVVGNQPQH
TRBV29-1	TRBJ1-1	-	SVGKFLEEAF
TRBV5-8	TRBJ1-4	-	ASSLGVSGGRNEKLF
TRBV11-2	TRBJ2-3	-	ASSPRTASTDTQY
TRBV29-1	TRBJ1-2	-	SVWGRAVNYGYT
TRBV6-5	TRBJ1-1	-	ASISGGFEAF
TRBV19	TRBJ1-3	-	ASSLLTGPSGNTIY
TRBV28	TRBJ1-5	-	ASSPAGGQPQH
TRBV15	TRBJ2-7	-	ATSRALLAEGSYEQY
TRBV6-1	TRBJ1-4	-	ASSGGFATNEKLF
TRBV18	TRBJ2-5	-	ASSPPGWETQY
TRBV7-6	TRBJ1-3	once	ASSLTGGFGNTIY
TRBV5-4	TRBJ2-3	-	ASSPYRGARDTQY
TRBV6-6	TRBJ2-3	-	ASRKPGLTADTQY
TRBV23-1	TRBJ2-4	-	ASSQSGGTASKNIQY
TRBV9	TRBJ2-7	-	ASSVAGTGFREQY
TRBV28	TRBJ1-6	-	ASSLQGRTPLH
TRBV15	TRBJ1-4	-	ATSRASGELF
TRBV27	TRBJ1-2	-	ASSSAGAGYGYT
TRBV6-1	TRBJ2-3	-	ASSGAGTSTDTQY
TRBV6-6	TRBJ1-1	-	ASSYPGGSGPEAF
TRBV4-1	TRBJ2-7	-	ASSQHWGLGGSYEQY
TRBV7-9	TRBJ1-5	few	ASSPLLQPQH
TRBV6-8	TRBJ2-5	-	ASSYPRGWETQY